The 14 T cell receptor beta chains in this list originate from one sample, sequenced in a study of blood T cell repertoires in COVID-19. Generated by immunoSEQ multiplex PCR, the TCRdb table keeps only in-frame clones and is missing some. The sample holds about 74,000 clones, about 88% seen once. Sequenced input: peripheral blood. The receptors come from a man aged 50-59 years with acute or convalescent COVID-19.

The CDR3 spells CASSLGRLYTF. In DNA, the CDR3 is TGTGCCAGCAGTTTGGGGAGGCTTTACACCTTC. The rearrangement joins TRBV12-3 or TRBV12-4 to TRBJ1-2; no clear D gene. The V gene lost 3 bases and the J gene lost 11 bases, with 10 bases spanning the gap. This CDR3 spans 11 amino acids.

This sequence joins TRBV21-1 and TRBJ2-1; TRBD1, the table's D call, was not compared with the DNA. TRBV21-1 is shown as a pseudogene. The length of the CDR3 is 13 residues. In DNA form, the CDR3 reads TGTGCCAGCAGCGAGGACAGAAACAATGAGCAGTTCTTC. It is translated as CASSEDRNNEQFF.

The V gene is TRBV18, the J gene TRBJ2-1; D is undetermined. CDR3 length equals 15 residues. Trimming stripped 3 bases from V and 0 bases from J, with 9 bases between. Germline V CDR1 and CDR2: KGHSH, LQKENI. The CDR3 is CASSPGVASYNEQFF. Written as DNA, the CDR3 is TGTGCCAGCTCACCCGGAGTGGCCTCCTACAATGAGCAGTTCTTC.

This chain connects TRBV7-2 to TRBJ2-1; D is possibly TRBD2 (6 bases). CDR3 size: 13 residues. V was cut by 5 bases and J by 4 bases, with 9 bases left in between. CDR1 and CDR2 (germline): SGHTA, FQGNSA. CDR3 region: CASSRGGYNEQFF. DNA for the CDR3: TGTGCCAGCAGCCGGGGAGGTTACAATGAGCAGTTCTTC.

This clone occurred a few times. The chain uses TRBV10-2 and TRBJ2-1; TRBD2 aligns across 11 bases. The CDR3 consists of 20 residues. Germline CDR1 and CDR2: WSHSY and SAAADI. V shed 3 bases, J shed 8 bases, and the junction held 21 bases outside the gene matches. The CDR3 spells CASSERLAGGKMDYNHEQFF. Here the CDR3 DNA reads TGCGCCAGCAGTGAAAGGCTAGCGGGAGGTAAAATGGACTATAACCATGAGCAGTTCTTC.

J is TRBJ2-6 and V is TRBV5-6; 7 bases are shared with TRBD2. The V gene's germline CDR1 is SGHDT and CDR2 YYEEEE. The CDR3 loop spans 17 amino acids. V gave up 0 bases and J gave up 0 bases; unmatched junction bases: 3. CDR3 DNA sequence: TGTGCCAGCAGCTTGGCCGGGAGGATCTCTGGGGCCAACGTCCTGACTTTC. Its translation is CASSLAGRISGANVLTF.

The rearrangement links TRBV27 to TRBJ2-7, with D hard to call. The CDR3 is 14 amino acids. The germline gives CDR1 MNHEY, CDR2 SMNVEV (reference sequence). Between the trimmed V and J ends, which lost 4 bases and 0 bases, there was a span of 10 bases. The CDR3 loop reads CASSWSVSSYEQYF. The DNA for the CDR3 is TGTGCCAGCAGTTGGTCGGTGAGCTCCTACGAGCAGTACTTC.

CDR3 protein: CASSWTSVRGELFF. The CDR3 region has the DNA TGTGCCAGCAGTTGGACTAGCGTTCGAGGGGAGCTGTTTTTT. This chain joins TRBV28 and TRBJ2-2; TRBD2 matches at 9 bases. The CDR3 has 14 amino acids. Trimming cost V 4 bases and J 8 bases; bases outside gene matches: 5. Germline CDR1 and CDR2: MDHEN and SYDVKM.

This chain joins TRBV14 and TRBJ2-1; 10 bases are shared with TRBD1. The ends lost 4 bases at V and 5 bases at J; junction bases unmatched: 2. This CDR3 contains 14 residues. Looked up from germline, CDR1 is SGHDN and CDR2 is FVKESK. The CDR3 sequence is CASSRDRGNNEQFF. For the CDR3, the DNA is TGTGCCAGCAGCCGGGACAGGGGAAACAATGAGCAGTTCTTC.

The rearrangement uses TRBV7-2 and TRBJ2-1; no firm D call. Germline values: CDR1 SGHTA, CDR2 FQGNSA. Trimming took 5 bases from V and 2 from J, leaving 13 bases between them. The length of the CDR3 is 15 residues. The CDR3 loop is CASSRANSPYNEQFF. The CDR3 DNA follows: TGTGCCAGCAGCCGCGCGAACTCCCCCTACAATGAGCAGTTCTTC.

This chain joins TRBV9 and TRBJ1-6, with unresolved D. V was clipped by 6 bases and J by 3 bases, with 7 bases between them. This CDR3 comprises 13 residues. Per the germline V gene, CDR1 is SGDLS and CDR2 is YYNGEE. CDR3 DNA sequence: TGTGCCAGCAACGCAGACTATAATTCACCCCTCCACTTT. Translating it yields CASNADYNSPLHF.

The chain joins TRBV7-2 to TRBJ2-6; 10 positions match TRBD2. With 3 bases clipped from V and 0 bases from J, the junction kept 2 bases outside the gene matches. Germline values: CDR1 SGHTA, CDR2 FQGNSA. The CDR3 is made up of 17 amino acids. In nucleotides, the CDR3 is TGTGCCAGCAGCTTTGTAGCGGGGGGCTCTGGGGCCAACGTCCTGACTTTC. Encoded protein: CASSFVAGGSGANVLTF.

V and J are TRBV2 and TRBJ1-2; weak D call: TRBD1 (6 bases). This CDR3 spans 14 amino acids. V lost 6 bases, J lost 5 bases, and 16 bases lay in between. The germline CDR1 and CDR2 sequences are SNHLY and FYNNEI. The CDR3 sequence is CASRDSGEGYGYTF. The CDR3 bases are TGTGCCAGCAGGGACTCAGGGGAGGGATATGGCTACACCTTC.

The rearrangement uses TRBV6-6 and TRBJ1-4, with a possible D match to TRBD1 (5 bases). Germline CDR1 MNHNY, CDR2 SVGAGI (reference sequence). CDR3 size: 14 residues. Trimming shortened V by 7 bases and J by 8 bases, and 17 bases separated the two germline ends. The CDR3 reads CASIPGGSTEKLFF. The CDR3 DNA is TGTGCCAGCATTCCCGGGGGGTCAACGGAAAAACTGTTTTTT.